A selection of T cell receptor beta chains follows, all from one sample in a study of blood T cell repertoires in COVID-19. Assay: immunoSEQ multiplex PCR; the TCRdb copy retains only in-frame clones and omits some. The table lists about 88,000 clones, 85% to 90% of them singletons. The sequenced material came from peripheral blood. The origin of the receptors is a woman in her 70s with acute or convalescent COVID-19. The CDR3 runs from the conserved cysteine through the conserved F or W. A D gene is named only where the DNA matches it firmly. Some rows have no size entry. The others give once, few or many, or a class for an expanded clone.

size: -
J: TRBJ2-5
D: TRBD2
V: TRBV15
DNA: TGTGCCACCAGTACACTCCCCCCGGGACTAGCGGGATTGGAGACCCAGTACTTC
CDR3: CATSTLPPGLAGLETQYF

size: -
J: TRBJ1-1
D: TRBD1
V: TRBV19
DNA: TGTGCCAGTAGTATTCAGGGGGGCACATACACTGAAGCTTTCTTT
CDR3: CASSIQGGTYTEAFF

size: once
J: TRBJ1-3
D: -
V: TRBV11-3
DNA: TGTGCCAGCAGCTTCTCTAACAGGTCCTCTTCCGGAAACACCATATATTTT
CDR3: CASSFSNRSSSGNTIYF

size: -
J: TRBJ1-2
D: -
V: TRBV11-2
DNA: TGTGCCAGCAGCTCCTACAGGGTGACCTATGGCTACACCTTC
CDR3: CASSSYRVTYGYTF

size: once
J: TRBJ2-3
D: -
V: TRBV5-1
DNA: TGCGCCAGCAGCTTGAACAGGCTTAGCACAGATACGCAGTATTTT
CDR3: CASSLNRLSTDTQYF

size: -
J: TRBJ2-3
D: TRBD2
V: TRBV12-5
DNA: TGTGCTAGTGGTTTGTCTCTAGGAGGGAGGGGAACAGATACGCAGTATTTT
CDR3: CASGLSLGGRGTDTQYF

size: -
J: TRBJ1-1
D: -
V: TRBV3-1/TRBV3-2
DNA: TGTGCCAGCAGCCAAAGGGCTGGCAGGGGCACTGAAGCTTTCTTT
CDR3: CASSQRAGRGTEAFF

size: -
J: TRBJ1-2
D: TRBD1
V: TRBV27
DNA: TGTGCCAGCAGTTCACAGGGGGCCTATAACTATGGCTACACCTTC
CDR3: CASSSQGAYNYGYTF

size: -
J: TRBJ2-5
D: TRBD2
V: TRBV15
DNA: TGTGCCACCAGCAGACTCCCGAAGACTAGCCCAGAGACCCAGTACTTC
CDR3: CATSRLPKTSPETQYF

size: -
J: TRBJ2-2
D: -
V: TRBV11-2
DNA: TGTGCCAGCAACGAGGCGGTCGGCGGGGAGCTGTTTTTT
CDR3: CASNEAVGGELFF

size: -
J: TRBJ2-1
D: -
V: TRBV6-5
DNA: TGTGCCAGCAGTTACTCGAGTTACAATGAGCAGTTCTTC
CDR3: CASSYSSYNEQFF

size: -
J: TRBJ1-1
D: TRBD1
V: TRBV19
DNA: TGTGCCAGTAGTAGGTCCCGGGACAGGGGGAGGGACACTGAAGCTTTCTTT
CDR3: CASSRSRDRGRDTEAFF

size: -
J: TRBJ1-3
D: TRBD1
V: TRBV6-5
DNA: TGTGCCAGCAGCTGGGACAGGACCTCTGGAAACACCATATATTTT
CDR3: CASSWDRTSGNTIYF

size: -
J: TRBJ1-3
D: -
V: TRBV5-4
DNA: TGTGCCAGCAGCTCATCAGTGTACTCTGGAAACACCATATATTTT
CDR3: CASSSSVYSGNTIYF

size: -
J: TRBJ2-1
D: TRBD1
V: TRBV15
DNA: TGTGCCACCAGCATAGGGACAGGGTATGGAGATGAGCAGTTCTTC
CDR3: CATSIGTGYGDEQFF

size: once
J: TRBJ1-1
D: TRBD1
V: TRBV18
DNA: TGTGCCAGCTCACCACCGGCAGGGGGCACTGAAGCTTTCTTT
CDR3: CASSPPAGGTEAFF

size: -
J: TRBJ2-1
D: -
V: TRBV21-1
DNA: TGTGCCAGCTGGACAGGTCCAGGTATGAGGCAGTTCTTC
CDR3: CASWTGPGMRQFF

size: -
J: TRBJ1-1
D: TRBD1
V: TRBV6-2/TRBV6-3
DNA: TGTGCCAGCAGTATACAGGGGGCGAGGGCTGAAGCTTTCTTT
CDR3: CASSIQGARAEAFF

size: -
J: TRBJ2-1
D: TRBD2
V: TRBV7-9
DNA: TGTGCCAGCAGCTCGGGACTAGCGGGAGTCCGCGATGAGCAGTTCTTC
CDR3: CASSSGLAGVRDEQFF

size: -
J: TRBJ1-3
D: -
V: TRBV6-2/TRBV6-3
DNA: TGTGCCAGCAGTTGGAAGGGGAACGGAAACACCATATATTTT
CDR3: CASSWKGNGNTIYF

size: -
J: TRBJ1-2
D: TRBD1
V: TRBV9
DNA: TGTGCCAGCAGCCCCGAACCCGGGACAGGGGGTAGGGGCTACACCTTC
CDR3: CASSPEPGTGGRGYTF

size: few
J: TRBJ2-2
D: -
V: TRBV6-5
DNA: TGTGCCAGCAGTTATTCGAGGACTTACACCGGGGAGCTGTTTTTT
CDR3: CASSYSRTYTGELFF

size: few
J: TRBJ2-2
D: TRBD2
V: TRBV7-9
DNA: TGTGCCAGCAGCTTAGGGAGCGGGGGAGACACCGGGGAGCTGTTTTTT
CDR3: CASSLGSGGDTGELFF

size: -
J: TRBJ1-3
D: -
V: TRBV7-6
DNA: TGTGCCAGCAGCCTCGAGGCGGATCCAGGGGGAAACACCATATATTTT
CDR3: CASSLEADPGGNTIYF

size: -
J: TRBJ1-1
D: -
V: TRBV30
DNA: TGTGCCTGGAGTGTTGGGCAGGGTACCACTGAAGCTTTCTTT
CDR3: CAWSVGQGTTEAFF

size: once
J: TRBJ2-3
D: TRBD1
V: TRBV5-1
DNA: TGCGCCACCAGGGGGACAGGGGGTATCTCTAGCACAGATACGCAGTATTTT
CDR3: CATRGTGGISSTDTQYF

size: once
J: TRBJ1-2
D: -
V: TRBV5-1
DNA: TGCGCCAGCAGCACACTGGACAGTAACTATGGCTACACCTTC
CDR3: CASSTLDSNYGYTF

size: few
J: TRBJ1-5
D: -
V: TRBV30
DNA: TGTGCCTGGAGCCTAGCGGGTGGGGAGCCCCAGCATTTT
CDR3: CAWSLAGGEPQHF

size: -
J: TRBJ1-2
D: TRBD1
V: TRBV2
DNA: TGTGCCAGCAACACAGGGGGCCCTGGCTACACCTTC
CDR3: CASNTGGPGYTF

size: -
J: TRBJ2-5
D: TRBD2
V: TRBV5-8
DNA: TGTGCCAGCAGCGCGGGACTAGCGAACAGGCGAGGACAAGAGACCCAGTACTTC
CDR3: CASSAGLANRRGQETQYF

size: -
J: TRBJ1-2
D: TRBD1
V: TRBV28
DNA: TGTGCCAGCAGTTTATCGACAGGGGGGTATGGCTACACCTTC
CDR3: CASSLSTGGYGYTF

size: once
J: TRBJ1-1
D: -
V: TRBV5-1
DNA: TGCGCCAGCAGCTTCGGGAGCCGTGAAGCTTTCTTT
CDR3: CASSFGSREAFF

size: -
J: TRBJ2-3
D: TRBD2
V: TRBV18
DNA: TGTGCCAGCTCACCTAGACGAGGACTAGCGGGAGGACCTCCCACAGATACGCAGTATTTT
CDR3: CASSPRRGLAGGPPTDTQYF

size: -
J: TRBJ1-4
D: TRBD1
V: TRBV7-9
DNA: TGTGCCAGCAGCTTACTAGGGACAGGGGTTGATGAAAAACTGTTTTTT
CDR3: CASSLLGTGVDEKLFF